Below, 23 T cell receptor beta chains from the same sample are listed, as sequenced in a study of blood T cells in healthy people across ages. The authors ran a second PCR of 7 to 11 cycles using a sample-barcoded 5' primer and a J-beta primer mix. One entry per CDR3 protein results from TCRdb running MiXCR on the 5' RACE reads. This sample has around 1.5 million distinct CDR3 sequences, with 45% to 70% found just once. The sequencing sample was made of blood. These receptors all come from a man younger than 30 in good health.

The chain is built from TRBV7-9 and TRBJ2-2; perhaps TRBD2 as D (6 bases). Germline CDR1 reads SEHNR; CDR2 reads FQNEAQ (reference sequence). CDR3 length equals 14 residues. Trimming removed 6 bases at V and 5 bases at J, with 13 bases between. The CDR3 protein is CASRSTGVTGELFF. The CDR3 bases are TGTGCCAGCAGGTCCACGGGGGTGACCGGGGAGCTGTTTTTT. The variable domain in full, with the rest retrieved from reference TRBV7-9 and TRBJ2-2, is DTGVSQNPRHKITKRGQNVTFRCDPISEHNRLYWYRQTLGQGPEFLTYFQNEAQLEKSRLLSDRFSAERPKGSFSTLEIQRTEQGDSAMYLCASRSTGVTGELFFGEGSRLTVL.

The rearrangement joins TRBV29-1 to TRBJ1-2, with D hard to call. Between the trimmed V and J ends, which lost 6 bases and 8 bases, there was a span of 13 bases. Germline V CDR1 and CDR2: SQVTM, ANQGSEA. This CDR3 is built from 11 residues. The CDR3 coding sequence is TGCAGCGTGGGATTGCGGGAGGGCTACACCTTC. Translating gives CSVGLREGYTF.

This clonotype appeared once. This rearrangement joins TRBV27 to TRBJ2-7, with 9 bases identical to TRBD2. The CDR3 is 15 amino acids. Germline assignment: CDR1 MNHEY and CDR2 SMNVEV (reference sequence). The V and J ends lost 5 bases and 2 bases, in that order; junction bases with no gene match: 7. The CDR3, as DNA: TGTGCCAGCAGTGTGACTAGCGGAAACCCCTACGAGCAGTACTTC. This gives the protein CASSVTSGNPYEQYF.

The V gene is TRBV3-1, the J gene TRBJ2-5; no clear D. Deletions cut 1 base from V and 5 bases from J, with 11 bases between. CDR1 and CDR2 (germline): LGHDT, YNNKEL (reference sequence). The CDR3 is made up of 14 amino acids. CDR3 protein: CASSQVRSGETQYF. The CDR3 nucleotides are TGTGCCAGCAGCCAAGTGCGGTCGGGTGAGACCCAGTACTTC.

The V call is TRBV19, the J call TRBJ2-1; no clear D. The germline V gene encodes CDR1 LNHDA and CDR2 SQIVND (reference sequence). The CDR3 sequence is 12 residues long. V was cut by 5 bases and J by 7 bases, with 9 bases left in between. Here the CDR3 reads CASSVGQNEQFF. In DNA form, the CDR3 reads TGTGCCAGTAGTGTCGGTCAGAATGAGCAGTTCTTC.

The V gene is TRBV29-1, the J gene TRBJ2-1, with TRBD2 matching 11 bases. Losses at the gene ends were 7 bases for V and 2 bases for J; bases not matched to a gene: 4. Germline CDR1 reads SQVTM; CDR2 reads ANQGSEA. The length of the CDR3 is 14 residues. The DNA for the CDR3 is TGCAGCGCTAGCGGGAGGACCACCTACAATGAGCAGTTCTTC. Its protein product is CSASGRTTYNEQFF.

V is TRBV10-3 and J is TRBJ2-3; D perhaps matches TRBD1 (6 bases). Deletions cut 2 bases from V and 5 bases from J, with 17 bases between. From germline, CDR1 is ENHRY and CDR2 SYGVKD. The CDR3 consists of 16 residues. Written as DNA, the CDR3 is TGTGCCATCAGTGAGACCAGGGGACAACGCGGAGATACGCAGTATTTT. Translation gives CAISETRGQRGDTQYF.

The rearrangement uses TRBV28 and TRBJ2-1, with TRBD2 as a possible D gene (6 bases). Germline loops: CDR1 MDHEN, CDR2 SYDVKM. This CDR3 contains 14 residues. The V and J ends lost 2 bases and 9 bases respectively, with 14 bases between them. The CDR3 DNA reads TGTGCCAGCAGTTTAGCCATGGGGGGAATTGAGCAGTTCTTC. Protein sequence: CASSLAMGGIEQFF.

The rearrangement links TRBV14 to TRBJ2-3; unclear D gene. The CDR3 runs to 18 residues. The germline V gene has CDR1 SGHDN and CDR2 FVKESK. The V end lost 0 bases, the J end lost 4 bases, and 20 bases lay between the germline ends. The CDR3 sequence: CASSQDSPGPTDADTQYF. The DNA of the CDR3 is TGTGCCAGCAGCCAAGATTCCCCCGGGCCCACCGACGCAGATACGCAGTATTTT.

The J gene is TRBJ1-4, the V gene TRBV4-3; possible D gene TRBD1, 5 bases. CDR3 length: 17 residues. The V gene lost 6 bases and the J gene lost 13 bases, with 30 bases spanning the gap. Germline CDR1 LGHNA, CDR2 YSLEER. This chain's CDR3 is CASSPGSSRAGRVGLFF. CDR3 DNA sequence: TGCGCCAGCAGTCCCGGGTCGTCCAGGGCAGGTCGAGTTGGACTGTTTTTT.

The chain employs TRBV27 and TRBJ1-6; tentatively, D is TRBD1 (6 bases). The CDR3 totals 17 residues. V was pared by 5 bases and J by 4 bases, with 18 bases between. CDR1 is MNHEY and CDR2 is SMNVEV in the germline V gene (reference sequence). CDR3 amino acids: CASSGGRGPPYNSPLHF. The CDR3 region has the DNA TGTGCCAGCAGTGGGGGACGGGGGCCCCCATATAATTCACCCCTCCACTTT.

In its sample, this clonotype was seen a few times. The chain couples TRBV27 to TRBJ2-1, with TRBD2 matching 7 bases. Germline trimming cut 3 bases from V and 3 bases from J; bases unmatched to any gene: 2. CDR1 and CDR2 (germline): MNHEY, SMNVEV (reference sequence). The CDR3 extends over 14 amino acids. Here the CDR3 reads CASSFGGGYNEQFF. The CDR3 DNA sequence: TGTGCCAGCAGTTTCGGCGGGGGCTACAATGAGCAGTTCTTC.

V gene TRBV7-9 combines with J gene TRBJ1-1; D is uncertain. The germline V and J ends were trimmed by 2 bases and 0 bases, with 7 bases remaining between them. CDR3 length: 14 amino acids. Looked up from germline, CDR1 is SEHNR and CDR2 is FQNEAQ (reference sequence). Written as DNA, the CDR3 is TGTGCCAGCAGCTTATTGCCCATGAACACTGAAGCTTTCTTT. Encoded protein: CASSLLPMNTEAFF.

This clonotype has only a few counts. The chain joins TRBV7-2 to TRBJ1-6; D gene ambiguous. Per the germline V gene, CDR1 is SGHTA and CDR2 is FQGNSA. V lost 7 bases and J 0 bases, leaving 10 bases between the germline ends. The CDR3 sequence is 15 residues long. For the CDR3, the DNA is TGTGCCAGCAACCGCCAAGACTCCTATAATTCACCCCTCCACTTT. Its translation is CASNRQDSYNSPLHF. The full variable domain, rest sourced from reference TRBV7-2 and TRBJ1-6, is GAGVSQSPSNKVTEKGKDVELRCDPISGHTALYWYRQSLGQGLEFLIYFQGNSAPDKSGLPSDRFSAERTGGSVSTLTIQRTQQEDSAVYLCASNRQDSYNSPLHFGNGTRLTVT.

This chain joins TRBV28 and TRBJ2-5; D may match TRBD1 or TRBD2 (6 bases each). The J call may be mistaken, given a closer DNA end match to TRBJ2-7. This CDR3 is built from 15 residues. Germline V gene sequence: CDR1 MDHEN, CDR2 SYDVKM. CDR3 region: CASRAQGGLTYEQYF. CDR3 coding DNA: TGTGCCAGCAGAGCACAGGGAGGCCTTACCTACGAGCAGTACTTC.

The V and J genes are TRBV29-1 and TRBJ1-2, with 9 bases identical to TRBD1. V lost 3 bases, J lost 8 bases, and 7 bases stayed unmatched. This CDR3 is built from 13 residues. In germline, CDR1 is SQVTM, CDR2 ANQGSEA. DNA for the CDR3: TGCAGCGTTGAGTCAGGACAGGGGATAGGCTACACCTTC. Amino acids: CSVESGQGIGYTF.

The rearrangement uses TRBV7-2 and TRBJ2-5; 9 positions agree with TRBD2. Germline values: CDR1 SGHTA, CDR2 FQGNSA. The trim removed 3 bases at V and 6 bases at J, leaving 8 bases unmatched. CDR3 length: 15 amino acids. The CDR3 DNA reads TGTGCCAGCAGCTTCCCTTTAGCGGGAGAGAAGACCCAGTACTTC. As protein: CASSFPLAGEKTQYF.

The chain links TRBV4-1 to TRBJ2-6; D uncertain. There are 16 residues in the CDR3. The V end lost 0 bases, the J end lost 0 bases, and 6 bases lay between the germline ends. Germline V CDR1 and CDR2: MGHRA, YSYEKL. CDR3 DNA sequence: TGCGCCAGCAGCCAAGACAGTGTCTCTGGGGCCAACGTCCTGACTTTC. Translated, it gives CASSQDSVSGANVLTF.

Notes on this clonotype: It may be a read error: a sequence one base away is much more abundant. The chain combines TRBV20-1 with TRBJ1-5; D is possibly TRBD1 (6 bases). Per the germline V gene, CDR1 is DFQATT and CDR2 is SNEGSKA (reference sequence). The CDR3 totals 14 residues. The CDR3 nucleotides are TGCAGTGCTGGAGATCGATTAGGGGGGCAGCCCCAGCATTTT. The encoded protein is CSAGDRLGGQPQHF.

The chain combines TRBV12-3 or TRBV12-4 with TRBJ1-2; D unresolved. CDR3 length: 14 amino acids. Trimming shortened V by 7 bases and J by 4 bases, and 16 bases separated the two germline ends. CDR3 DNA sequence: TGTGCCAGCACCCTTCGGAGGAGCATCTATGGCTACACCTTC. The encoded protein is CASTLRRSIYGYTF.

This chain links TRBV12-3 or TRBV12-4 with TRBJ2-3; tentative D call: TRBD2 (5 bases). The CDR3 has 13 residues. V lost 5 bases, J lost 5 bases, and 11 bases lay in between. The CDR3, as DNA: TGTGCCAGCAGTCGGGATAACTTAGATACGCAGTATTTT. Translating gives CASSRDNLDTQYF.

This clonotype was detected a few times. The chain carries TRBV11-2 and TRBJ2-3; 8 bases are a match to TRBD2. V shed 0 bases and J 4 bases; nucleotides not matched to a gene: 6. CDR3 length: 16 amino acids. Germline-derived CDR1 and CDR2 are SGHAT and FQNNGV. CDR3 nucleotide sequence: TGTGCCAGCAGCTTAGATGGAAGCGGGGGTGCAGATACGCAGTATTTT. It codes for CASSLDGSGGADTQYF.

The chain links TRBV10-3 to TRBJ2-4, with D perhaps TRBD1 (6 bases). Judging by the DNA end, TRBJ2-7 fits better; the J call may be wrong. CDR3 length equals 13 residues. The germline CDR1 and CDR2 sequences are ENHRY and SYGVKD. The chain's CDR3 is CAISEGQTYEQYF. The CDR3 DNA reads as TGTGCCATCAGTGAAGGACAGACGTACGAGCAGTACTTC.